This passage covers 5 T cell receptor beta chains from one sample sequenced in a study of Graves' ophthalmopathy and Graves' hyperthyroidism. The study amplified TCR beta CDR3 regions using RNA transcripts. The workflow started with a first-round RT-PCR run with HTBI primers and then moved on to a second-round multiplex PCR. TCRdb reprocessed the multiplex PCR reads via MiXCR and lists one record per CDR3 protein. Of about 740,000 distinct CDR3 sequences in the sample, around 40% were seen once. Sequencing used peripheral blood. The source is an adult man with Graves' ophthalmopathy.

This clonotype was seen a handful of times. The CDR3 DNA reads as TGTGCCAGCAGTTACTCAGGCAGCCCGGGGGAGACCCAGTACTTC. Protein: CASSYSGSPGETQYF. This sequence joins TRBV6-6 and TRBJ2-5; maybe TRBD2 (5 bases). V lost 0 bases, J lost 5 bases, and 13 bases lay in between. The CDR3 has 15 residues. CDR1 MNHNY and CDR2 SVGAGI come from the germline V gene (reference sequence).

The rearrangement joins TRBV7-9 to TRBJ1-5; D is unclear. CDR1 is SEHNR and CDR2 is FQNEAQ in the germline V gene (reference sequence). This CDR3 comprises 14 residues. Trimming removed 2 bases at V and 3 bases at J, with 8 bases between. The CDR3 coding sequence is TGTGCCAGCAGCTTATGCACAAACAATCAGCCCCAGCATTTT. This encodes CASSLCTNNQPQHF.

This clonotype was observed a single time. DNA of the CDR3: TGCAGCGTCGGGACAACAGGTGGACAAGAGACCCAGTACTTC. Protein sequence: CSVGTTGGQETQYF. The chain is built from TRBV29-1 and TRBJ2-5; possible D gene TRBD1, 6 bases. V lost 6 bases, J lost 2 bases, and 16 bases lay in between. This CDR3 contains 14 residues. The germline V gene has CDR1 SQVTM and CDR2 ANQGSEA.

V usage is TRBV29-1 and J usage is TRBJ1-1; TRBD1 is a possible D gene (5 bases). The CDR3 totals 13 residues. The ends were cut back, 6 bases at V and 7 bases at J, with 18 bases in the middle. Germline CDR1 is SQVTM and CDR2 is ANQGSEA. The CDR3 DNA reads TGCAGCGTAGATCGACGGACCGGGGGTGAAGCTTTCTTT. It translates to CSVDRRTGGEAFF.

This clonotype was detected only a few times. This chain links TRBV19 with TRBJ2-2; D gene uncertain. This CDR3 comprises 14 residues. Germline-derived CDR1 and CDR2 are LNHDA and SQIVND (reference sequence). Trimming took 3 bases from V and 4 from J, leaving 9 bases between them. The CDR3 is CASSISAPTGELFF. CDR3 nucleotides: TGTGCCAGTAGTATTTCGGCCCCCACCGGGGAGCTGTTTTTT. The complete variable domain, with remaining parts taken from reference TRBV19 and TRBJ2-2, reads DGGITQSPKYLFRKEGQNVTLSCEQNLNHDAMYWYRQDPGQGLRLIYYSQIVNDFQKGDIAEGYSVSREKKESFPLTVTSAQKNPTAFYLCASSISAPTGELFFGEGSRLTVL.